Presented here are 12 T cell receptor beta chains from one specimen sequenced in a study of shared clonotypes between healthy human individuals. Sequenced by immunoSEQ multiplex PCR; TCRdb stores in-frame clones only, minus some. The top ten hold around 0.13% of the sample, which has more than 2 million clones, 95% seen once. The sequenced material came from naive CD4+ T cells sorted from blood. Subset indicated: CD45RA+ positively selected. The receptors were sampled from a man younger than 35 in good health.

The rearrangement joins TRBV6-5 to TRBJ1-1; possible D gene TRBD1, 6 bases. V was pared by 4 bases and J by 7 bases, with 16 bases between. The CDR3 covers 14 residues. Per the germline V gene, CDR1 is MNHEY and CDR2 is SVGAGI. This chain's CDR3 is CASSLTGEGSEAFF. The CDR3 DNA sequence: TGTGCCAGCAGTTTGACAGGAGAAGGCAGTGAAGCTTTCTTT.

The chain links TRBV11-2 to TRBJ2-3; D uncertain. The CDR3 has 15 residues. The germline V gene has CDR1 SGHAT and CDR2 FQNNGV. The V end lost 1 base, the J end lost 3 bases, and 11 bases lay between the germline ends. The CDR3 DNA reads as TGTGCCAGCAGCTTAGCGCCCAGTAAAACAGATACGCAGTATTTT. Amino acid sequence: CASSLAPSKTDTQYF.

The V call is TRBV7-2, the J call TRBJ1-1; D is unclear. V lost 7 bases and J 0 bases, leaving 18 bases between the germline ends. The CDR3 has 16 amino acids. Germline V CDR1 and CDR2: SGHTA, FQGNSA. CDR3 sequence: CASKLSGQPMNTEAFF. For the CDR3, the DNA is TGTGCCAGCAAGCTTAGTGGGCAGCCCATGAACACTGAAGCTTTCTTT.

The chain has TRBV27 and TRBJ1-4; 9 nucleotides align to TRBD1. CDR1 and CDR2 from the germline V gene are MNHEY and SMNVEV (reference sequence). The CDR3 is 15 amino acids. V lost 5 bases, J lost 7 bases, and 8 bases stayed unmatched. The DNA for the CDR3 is TGTGCCAGCAGTCCCTGGACAGGGGTGGGTGAAAAACTGTTTTTT. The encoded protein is CASSPWTGVGEKLFF. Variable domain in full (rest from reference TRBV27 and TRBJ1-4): EAQVTQNPRYLITVTGKKLTVTCSQNMNHEYMSWYRQDPGLGLRQIYYSMNVEVTDKGDVPEGYKVSRKEKRNFPLILESPSPNQTSLYFCASSPWTGVGEKLFFGSGTQLSVL.

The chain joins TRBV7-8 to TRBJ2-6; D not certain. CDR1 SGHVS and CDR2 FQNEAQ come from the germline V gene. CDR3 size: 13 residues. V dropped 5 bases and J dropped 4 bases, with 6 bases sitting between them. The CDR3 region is CASSKTGANVLTF. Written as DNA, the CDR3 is TGTGCCAGCAGCAAAACCGGGGCCAACGTCCTGACTTTC.

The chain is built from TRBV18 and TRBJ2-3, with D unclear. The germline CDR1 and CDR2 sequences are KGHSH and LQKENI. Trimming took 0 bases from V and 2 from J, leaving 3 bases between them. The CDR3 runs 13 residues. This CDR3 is CASSPPNTDTQYF. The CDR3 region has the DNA TGTGCCAGCTCACCACCGAACACAGATACGCAGTATTTT. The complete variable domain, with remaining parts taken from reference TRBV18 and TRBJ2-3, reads NAGVMQNPRHLVRRRGQEARLRCSPMKGHSHVYWYRQLPEEGLKFMVYLQKENIIDESGMPKERFSAEFPKEGPSILRIQQVVRGDSAAYFCASSPPNTDTQYFGPGTRLTVL.

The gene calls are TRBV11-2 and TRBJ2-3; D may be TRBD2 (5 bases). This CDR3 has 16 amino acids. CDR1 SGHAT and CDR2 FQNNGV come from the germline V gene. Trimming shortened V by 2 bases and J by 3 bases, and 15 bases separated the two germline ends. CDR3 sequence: CASSLLAGPPTDTQYF. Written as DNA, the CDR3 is TGTGCCAGCAGCTTACTGGCGGGTCCCCCTACAGATACGCAGTATTTT.

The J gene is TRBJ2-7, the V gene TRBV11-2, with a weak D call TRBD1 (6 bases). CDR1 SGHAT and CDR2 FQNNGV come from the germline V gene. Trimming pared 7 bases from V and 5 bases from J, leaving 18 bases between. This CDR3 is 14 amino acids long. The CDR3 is CASTLAWGRDEQYF. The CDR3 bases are TGTGCCAGCACTCTCGCCTGGGGGCGCGACGAGCAGTACTTC.

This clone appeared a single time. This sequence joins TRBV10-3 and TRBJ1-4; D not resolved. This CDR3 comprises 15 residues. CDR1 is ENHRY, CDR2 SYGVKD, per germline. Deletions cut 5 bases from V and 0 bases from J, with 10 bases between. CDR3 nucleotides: TGTGCCATCAGTCCGGACCCTGCAACTAATGAAAAACTGTTTTTT. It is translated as CAISPDPATNEKLFF.

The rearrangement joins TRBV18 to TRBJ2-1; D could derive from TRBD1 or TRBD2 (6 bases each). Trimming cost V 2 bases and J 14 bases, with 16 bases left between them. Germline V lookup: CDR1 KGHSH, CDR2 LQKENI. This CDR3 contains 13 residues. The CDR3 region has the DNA TGTGCCAGCTCACCAAACGCCGCGGAGGGGGAGTTCTTC. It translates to CASSPNAAEGEFF.

The CDR3 loop reads CASSQGRGQGLVQETQYF. Here the CDR3 DNA reads TGCGCCAGCAGCCAAGGACGGGGGCAGGGCCTCGTCCAAGAGACCCAGTACTTC. The V and J genes are TRBV4-1 and TRBJ2-5; the D gene could be TRBD1 or TRBD2 (6 bases each). V was cut by 1 base and J by 1 base, with 19 bases left in between. The germline CDR1 and CDR2 sequences are MGHRA and YSYEKL. The CDR3 has 18 residues.

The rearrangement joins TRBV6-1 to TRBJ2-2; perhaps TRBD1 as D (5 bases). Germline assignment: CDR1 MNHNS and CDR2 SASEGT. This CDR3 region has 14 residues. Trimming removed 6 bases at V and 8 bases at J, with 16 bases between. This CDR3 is CASSVRQTPGELFF. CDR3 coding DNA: TGTGCCAGCAGCGTTAGACAGACCCCGGGGGAGCTGTTTTTT.